This entry features one T cell receptor beta chain sequence. Its specificity is not known. This CDR3 has 16 amino acids. V lost 0 bases, J lost 5 bases, and 4 bases stayed unmatched. Germline V CDR1 and CDR2: SGHRS, YFSETQ. The data stem from a study of cytomegalovirus exposure and HLA in healthy donors. The PCR made use of 60 Vbeta and 13 Jbeta primers. Sequencing was performed with immunoSEQ multiplex PCR; in TCRdb, only in-frame clones are kept and a portion is missing. The top ten hold less than 4.5% of the sample, which has over 150,000 clones, just over 75% seen once. Points from the study as a whole: HLA alleles were associated with around 17,000 TCR beta sequences in a later analysis at 0.05 false discovery rate. It was 150 to 200 TCR beta chains that were listed as cytomegalovirus-associated.

The chain is built from TRBV5-1 and TRBJ2-1; 11 positions match TRBD2. The sequenced material came from PBMCs. This TCR was sampled from a woman aged 55 to 70 in good health and CMV-seropositive. The CDR3 DNA sequence: TGCGCCAGCAGCTTGGTCGTGACTAGCGGGAACAATGAGCAGTTCTTC. This translates into CASSLVVTSGNNEQFF.